The present entry profiles one TCR beta chain with its context. This specimen belongs to a study of control samples from healthy donors and cancer patients. Trimming stripped 4 bases from V and 5 bases from J, with 6 bases between. Germline V CDR1 and CDR2: SGHDT, YYEEEE. The CDR3 is 12 amino acids. Only in-frame clones appear in the TCRdb table, and some are missing; sequencing was by immunoSEQ multiplex PCR. Seen here are approximately 150,000 clones, more than 85% observed once, and the top ten hold more than 3%. The TCR comes from a man aged 25 to 40 in good health. The specimen sequenced was blood. This chain uses TRBV5-6 with TRBJ2-2, with D uncertain. The CDR3 bases are TGTGCCAGCAGCCCCGGAACCGGGGAGCTGTTTTTT. It yields the protein CASSPGTGELFF.